Following are 12 T cell receptor beta chains from one sample sequenced in a study of control samples from healthy donors and cancer patients. Sequencing used immunoSEQ multiplex PCR; TCRdb keeps in-frame clones, though not all of them. This table holds 200,000 or so clones, around 93% found once. Sequenced: blood. The receptors shown here come from a young man in good health.

This clone showed up just a few times. The gene calls are TRBV30 and TRBJ1-3; a weak D match, TRBD1 (5 bases). There are 14 residues in the CDR3. Germline lookup yields CDR1 GTSNPN and CDR2 SVGIG (reference sequence). The V end lost 5 bases, the J end lost 0 bases, and 11 bases lay between the germline ends. The CDR3 spells CAWGGPSSGNTIYF. The CDR3 DNA reads as TGTGCCTGGGGGGGACCTTCCTCTGGAAACACCATATATTTT.

The V gene is TRBV9, the J gene TRBJ1-1; D is ambiguous. Between the trimmed V and J ends, which lost 2 bases and 0 bases, there was a span of 5 bases. Per the germline V gene, CDR1 is SGDLS and CDR2 is YYNGEE. CDR3 length equals 13 residues. CDR3 region: CASSVEMNTEAFF. CDR3 coding DNA: TGTGCCAGCAGCGTCGAGATGAACACTGAAGCTTTCTTT.

This clone came up once. V usage is TRBV28 and J usage is TRBJ1-1, with D possibly TRBD1 on 5 matching bases. The CDR3 contains 14 residues. Germline V lookup: CDR1 MDHEN, CDR2 SYDVKM. The germline V and J ends were trimmed by 4 bases and 0 bases, with 9 bases remaining between them. CDR3 DNA: TGTGCCAGCAGTTGGGCCAGGGTGAACACTGAAGCTTTCTTT. Amino acid sequence: CASSWARVNTEAFF.

This sequence joins TRBV5-6 and TRBJ2-3; 10 nucleotides match TRBD2. The V segment lost 3 bases and the J segment 4 bases; nucleotides outside the gene matches: 8. Germline-derived CDR1 and CDR2 are SGHDT and YYEEEE. The CDR3 totals 16 residues. The CDR3 region has the DNA TGTGCCAGCAGCTCTCCTCTAGCGGGGGTTTCAGATACGCAGTATTTT. It is translated as CASSSPLAGVSDTQYF.

The rearrangement joins TRBV2 to TRBJ2-3, with D possibly matching TRBD1 (5 bases). The CDR3 is made up of 14 amino acids. The V end was cut by 5 bases, the J end by 2 bases, with 11 bases between. Germline CDR1 SNHLY, CDR2 FYNNEI. CDR3 residues: CASSRGAVTDTQYF. CDR3 in DNA: TGTGCCAGCAGTAGGGGCGCAGTCACAGATACGCAGTATTTT.

The CDR3 nucleotides are TGTGCCAGCAGTCTAGACAGGGGGCGGAATGAAAAACTGTTTTTT. Amino acids: CASSLDRGRNEKLFF. This sequence joins TRBV27 and TRBJ1-4, with 10 bases that match TRBD1. This CDR3 has 15 residues. Trimming at V came to 5 bases and at J to 5 bases, leaving 5 bases not matched to a gene. CDR1 and CDR2 (germline): MNHEY, SMNVEV (reference sequence).

The CDR3, as DNA: TGTGCCAGCAGTTACTCGACGAGTAGCTCCTACAATGAGCAGTTCTTC. Translating it yields CASSYSTSSSYNEQFF. The chain recombines TRBV6-5 with TRBJ2-1, with D uncertain. The germline V and J ends were trimmed by 0 bases and 0 bases, with 9 bases remaining between them. Germline CDR1 reads MNHEY; CDR2 reads SVGAGI. The CDR3 extends over 16 amino acids.

CDR3 in amino acids: CASSGARSVDTEAFF. CDR3 nucleotides: TGTGCCAGCAGCGGCGCCAGGTCAGTGGACACTGAAGCTTTCTTT. This rearrangement joins TRBV9 to TRBJ1-1; D remains unclear. Trimming removed 3 bases at V and 3 bases at J, with 15 bases between. Germline CDR1 and CDR2: SGDLS and YYNGEE. This CDR3 region has 15 residues.

The chain uses TRBV30 and TRBJ1-2; D is uncertain. Germline loops: CDR1 GTSNPN, CDR2 SVGIG (reference sequence). The germline V and J ends were trimmed by 1 base and 8 bases, with 23 bases remaining between them. The CDR3 extends over 16 amino acids. The chain's CDR3 is CAWSALASWPPRGYTF. DNA of the CDR3: TGTGCCTGGAGTGCCCTCGCCTCCTGGCCTCCAAGGGGCTACACCTTC. The entire variable domain, with the rest obtained from reference TRBV30 and TRBJ1-2, is as follows: SQTIHQWPATLVQPVGSPLSLECTVEGTSNPNLYWYRQAAGRGLQLLFYSVGIGQISSEVPQNLSASRPQDRQFILSSKKLLLSDSGFYLCAWSALASWPPRGYTFGSGTRLTVV.

V usage is TRBV28 and J usage is TRBJ1-2; 9 bases map to TRBD1. The ends lost 1 base at V and 2 bases at J; junction bases unmatched: 11. The CDR3 consists of 18 residues. Germline V gene sequence: CDR1 MDHEN, CDR2 SYDVKM. CDR3 DNA sequence: TGTGCCAGCAGTTTATCGGGCACAGGGGGCAAACGAAACTATGGCTACACCTTC. This sequence encodes CASSLSGTGGKRNYGYTF.

The chain joins TRBV19 to TRBJ2-3, with D hard to call. CDR3 size: 15 residues. V dropped 3 bases and J dropped 2 bases, with 12 bases sitting between them. Germline CDR1 and CDR2: LNHDA and SQIVND (reference sequence). CDR3 coding DNA: TGTGCCAGTAGTATGAGTCTCGGCAACACAGATACGCAGTATTTT. It translates to CASSMSLGNTDTQYF.

In nucleotides, the CDR3 is TGTGCCAGCAGTGAAGCTGGCCCAAAACTGTTTTTT. Its protein is CASSEAGPKLFF. This rearrangement joins TRBV2 to TRBJ1-4; D gene unclear. This CDR3 region has 12 residues. V lost 0 bases and J 10 bases, leaving 6 bases between the germline ends. Germline CDR1 is SNHLY and CDR2 is FYNNEI.